The 23 T cell receptor beta chains below were found in one sample sequenced in a study of T cell changes during pregnancy in multiple sclerosis. Data came from immunoSEQ multiplex PCR; TCRdb stores just in-frame clones and leaves some out. The sample carries around 70,000 clones, 92% recorded once. The sample here was peripheral blood, taken in the first trimester of pregnancy. These TCRs come from a female donor in good health, enrolled as a control in a pregnancy study.

The rearrangement uses TRBV11-2 and TRBJ1-2; a weak D match, TRBD1 (6 bases). CDR1 SGHAT and CDR2 FQNNGV come from the germline V gene. The CDR3 is 14 residues long. Trimming removed 1 base at V and 6 bases at J, with 12 bases between. CDR3 sequence: CASSLVGGPDGYTF. CDR3 in DNA: TGTGCCAGCAGCTTAGTGGGGGGGCCCGATGGCTACACCTTC.

The chain uses TRBV5-4 and TRBJ2-5, with D possibly TRBD1 on 5 matching bases. CDR1 is SGHNT and CDR2 is YYREEE in the germline V gene (reference sequence). This CDR3 is built from 14 residues. With 2 bases removed from V and 4 bases from J, the gap between germline ends came to 12 bases. The CDR3 region is CASSFRAGIETQYF. Written as DNA, the CDR3 is TGTGCCAGCAGCTTCCGAGCAGGGATAGAGACCCAGTACTTC.

The chain has TRBV29-1 and TRBJ2-1; no reliable D call. CDR3 length: 11 amino acids. In germline, CDR1 is SQVTM, CDR2 ANQGSEA. The germline V and J ends were trimmed by 4 bases and 9 bases, with 10 bases remaining between them. In DNA form, the CDR3 reads TGCAGCGTTGTCCCTCTTGTTGAGCAGTTCTTC. This codes for CSVVPLVEQFF.

CDR3 bases: TGTGCCAGTAGCCGGACACTGGCGGGGAACTACGAGCAGTACTTC. This encodes CASSRTLAGNYEQYF. The chain is built from TRBV19 and TRBJ2-7; tentative D call: TRBD2 (6 bases). CDR1 and CDR2 (germline): LNHDA, SQIVND (reference sequence). CDR3 size: 15 residues. V was cut by 6 bases and J by 3 bases, with 18 bases left in between.

V gene TRBV18 combines with J gene TRBJ2-1, with TRBD2 matching over 8 bases. Germline trimming cut 3 bases from V and 5 bases from J; bases unmatched to any gene: 12. CDR1 is KGHSH, CDR2 LQKENI, per germline. This CDR3 spans 17 amino acids. CDR3 amino acids: CASSPERGGGIHNEQFF. The CDR3 nucleotides read TGTGCCAGCTCACCCGAACGGGGGGGAGGGATACACAATGAGCAGTTCTTC.

The V gene is TRBV6-5, the J gene TRBJ1-5; D is possibly TRBD1 (5 bases). The CDR3 length is 15 residues. V was trimmed by 6 bases and J by 6 bases, leaving 18 bases between them. Germline V gene lookup returns CDR1 MNHEY and CDR2 SVGAGI. In DNA form, the CDR3 reads TGTGCCAGCAGCTCCGGAGGGGCCGGGGGTCAGCCCCAGCATTTT. Its protein is CASSSGGAGGQPQHF.

The V and J genes are TRBV28 and TRBJ2-2; D perhaps matches TRBD2 (6 bases). Germline CDR1 and CDR2: MDHEN and SYDVKM. CDR3 length: 15 amino acids. The germline V and J ends were trimmed by 3 bases and 4 bases, with 12 bases remaining between them. The CDR3 region is CASSLRRASTGELFF. As DNA, the CDR3 is TGTGCCAGCAGTTTGAGGAGGGCGAGCACCGGGGAGCTGTTTTTT.

This rearrangement joins TRBV18 to TRBJ2-1, with TRBD1 matching over 8 bases. The germline gives CDR1 KGHSH, CDR2 LQKENI. Trimming at V came to 3 bases and at J to 6 bases, leaving 7 bases not matched to a gene. The length of the CDR3 is 15 residues. The CDR3: CASSPLTGQGNEQFF. In DNA form, the CDR3 reads TGTGCCAGCTCACCCTTGACCGGACAGGGCAATGAGCAGTTCTTC.

The chain recombines TRBV2 with TRBJ2-1; 10 bases agree with TRBD2. Germline CDR1 SNHLY, CDR2 FYNNEI. This CDR3 is built from 15 residues. V trimming: 5 bases; J trimming: 6 bases; junction bases outside the gene matches: 7. CDR3 residues: CASSLTSGTSNEQFF. CDR3 coding DNA: TGTGCCAGCAGTCTTACTAGCGGGACGAGCAATGAGCAGTTCTTC.

The V and J genes are TRBV28 and TRBJ2-1; unclear D gene. Trimming cost V 6 bases and J 7 bases, with 7 bases left between them. Germline-derived CDR1 and CDR2 are MDHEN and SYDVKM. The length of the CDR3 is 11 residues. CDR3: CASRALNEQFF. CDR3 coding DNA: TGTGCCAGCAGAGCCCTAAATGAGCAGTTCTTC.

Concerning this clone itself: Germline is not matched at one junction end, which may reflect a read error. The chain is built from TRBV7-7 and TRBJ2-1; 9 bases are shared with TRBD1. The CDR3 sequence is 16 residues long. Germline CDR1 is SSHAT and CDR2 is FNYEAQ (reference sequence). CDR3 bases: TGTGCTAGCAGCTTAGAAGTGGACAGGGGATACAATGAGCAGTTCTTC. This gives the protein CASSLEVDRGYNEQFF.

V is TRBV5-1 and J is TRBJ1-4, with D unclear. Trimming took 0 bases from V and 8 from J, leaving 14 bases between them. Germline-derived CDR1 and CDR2 are SGHRS and YFSETQ. The CDR3 runs 15 residues. CDR3 in amino acids: CASSLVSEAREKLFF. The CDR3 nucleotides are TGCGCCAGCAGCTTGGTCTCGGAGGCACGCGAAAAACTGTTTTTT.

This rearrangement joins TRBV19 to TRBJ2-7; TRBD2 agrees at 8 bases. The CDR3 length is 12 residues. Germline lookup yields CDR1 LNHDA and CDR2 SQIVND (reference sequence). Germline trimming cut 5 bases from V and 5 bases from J; bases unmatched to any gene: 2. The CDR3 DNA follows: TGTGCCAGTAGTCCGGGGGGGGACGAGCAGTACTTC. This encodes CASSPGGDEQYF.

A remark on this clone: At one end, the junction sequence differs from germline, possibly due to a read error. The rearrangement uses TRBV7-7 and TRBJ2-7; 9 nucleotides align to TRBD1. Germline V gives CDR1 SSHAT, CDR2 FNYEAQ (reference sequence). The CDR3 totals 15 residues. The CDR3 spells CASSPLRGTGREQYF. The CDR3 nucleotides read TGTGCTAGCAGCCCATTACGAGGGACAGGGCGCGAGCAGTACTTC.

V gene TRBV4-1 combines with J gene TRBJ2-1, with TRBD1 identical over 11 bases. Germline trimming cut 2 bases from V and 6 bases from J; bases unmatched to any gene: 9. This CDR3 is 17 amino acids long. The germline CDR1 and CDR2 sequences are MGHRA and YSYEKL. Here the CDR3 DNA reads TGCGCCAGCAGCCAAAGAGATACCGGGACAGGGGGCAATGAGCAGTTCTTC. Translation gives CASSQRDTGTGGNEQFF.

The chain recombines TRBV7-2 with TRBJ1-1, with D uncertain. Trimming pared 3 bases from V and 3 bases from J, leaving 11 bases between. CDR3 length: 14 amino acids. Germline CDR1 reads SGHTA; CDR2 reads FQGNSA. CDR3 protein: CASSFLQEYTEAFF. CDR3 in DNA: TGTGCCAGCAGCTTCCTGCAGGAATACACTGAAGCTTTCTTT.

The chain links TRBV5-1 to TRBJ2-7; 9 bases are shared with TRBD2. CDR1 is SGHRS and CDR2 is YFSETQ in the germline V gene. V was clipped by 4 bases and J by 6 bases; unmatched bases: 11. CDR3 length equals 15 residues. CDR3 amino acids: CASSEAGGSYGEQYF. DNA of the CDR3: TGCGCCAGCAGCGAAGCGGGAGGATCATATGGCGAGCAGTACTTC.

The chain joins TRBV5-6 to TRBJ2-3, with TRBD2 matching 10 bases. V lost 2 bases to trimming and J lost 1 base; unmatched junction nucleotides: 4. The length of the CDR3 is 16 residues. CDR1 and CDR2 (germline): SGHDT, YYEEEE. The CDR3 loop is CASSFRLAGGTDTQYF. In nucleotides, the CDR3 is TGTGCCAGCAGCTTTAGGCTAGCGGGAGGCACAGATACGCAGTATTTT.

V and J are TRBV5-6 and TRBJ1-1; a possible D gene is TRBD1 (5 bases). V was clipped by 2 bases and J by 1 base, with 9 bases between them. Germline lookup yields CDR1 SGHDT and CDR2 YYEEEE. The CDR3 runs to 14 residues. This chain's CDR3 is CASSLPQGNTEAFF. The CDR3 region has the DNA TGTGCCAGCAGCTTACCCCAGGGGAACACTGAAGCTTTCTTT.

This sequence joins TRBV27 and TRBJ1-5; 7 nucleotides match TRBD1. Per the germline V gene, CDR1 is MNHEY and CDR2 is SMNVEV (reference sequence). The CDR3 spans 16 residues. V shed 0 bases, J shed 7 bases, and the junction held 9 bases outside the gene matches. The CDR3 reads CASSLSPYRGEQPQHF. DNA of the CDR3: TGTGCCAGCAGTTTATCGCCCTACAGGGGTGAGCAGCCCCAGCATTTT.

The rearrangement links TRBV6-1 to TRBJ1-5, with D unresolved. V was pared by 1 base and J by 4 bases, with 5 bases between. Germline CDR1 and CDR2: MNHNS and SASEGT. The CDR3 spans 13 residues. DNA of the CDR3: TGTGCCAGCAGTGAAGTCGTAAATCAGCCCCAGCATTTT. It yields the protein CASSEVVNQPQHF.

The chain couples TRBV27 to TRBJ2-7, with 9 bases that match TRBD1. This CDR3 is built from 13 residues. Germline CDR1 MNHEY, CDR2 SMNVEV (reference sequence). J lost 5 bases, V lost 8 bases, and 7 bases had no gene match. The CDR3 loop is CASARTGEHEQYF. Written as DNA, the CDR3 is TGTGCCAGCGCCAGGACAGGGGAGCACGAGCAGTACTTC.

The chain carries TRBV15 and TRBJ2-7, with 7 bases identical to TRBD1. J lost 1 base, V lost 1 base, and 4 bases had no gene match. The CDR3 length is 15 residues. CDR1 and CDR2 (germline): LNHNV, YYDKDF (reference sequence). This CDR3 reads CATSRGGGKSYEQYF. The CDR3 nucleotides are TGTGCCACCAGCAGAGGAGGGGGCAAGTCCTACGAGCAGTACTTC.